One sample yielded the 30 T cell receptor beta chains listed below, sequenced in a study of blood T cell repertoires in COVID-19 (TCRdb year 2020). The library was obtained by the immunoSEQ multiplex PCR assay. TCRdb provides this immuneACCESS table in a form limited to in-frame rearrangements. Some clones are lacking; in checked studies, under half of them reflect an unresolved V gene, and why the rest are absent is not known. The sample table contains under 200,000 clones; only one count was recorded for more than 75% of them. The biggest ten clones account for more than 2% of the sample. Sequencing input: peripheral blood. The receptors were gathered from a man younger than 35 with acute or convalescent COVID-19.

The rearrangement links TRBV12-3 or TRBV12-4 to TRBJ2-7; D is uncertain. The length of the CDR3 is 12 residues. Deletions cut 3 bases from V and 3 bases from J, with 6 bases between. DNA for the CDR3: TGTGCCAGCAGTTTTAACAGCTACGAGCAGTACTTC. Translating it yields CASSFNSYEQYF.

The V gene is TRBV3-1 (or the pseudogene TRBV3-2), the J gene TRBJ1-2; D uncertain. The CDR3 extends over 14 amino acids. Trimming removed 5 bases at V and 8 bases at J, with 18 bases between. Germline CDR1 reads LGHDT; CDR2 reads YNNKEL (reference sequence). The CDR3 protein is CASSISGGSGGYTF. The CDR3, as DNA: TGTGCCAGCAGCATAAGTGGAGGGTCGGGCGGCTACACCTTC.

As regards this clone: A junction end diverges from the germline sequence, so it may reflect a read error. The V gene is TRBV5-5, the J gene TRBJ1-2; D might be TRBD1 (6 bases). Per the germline V gene, CDR1 is SGHKS and CDR2 is YYEKEE (reference sequence). This CDR3 has 13 amino acids. This CDR3 is CASSLARTALHDF. Here the CDR3 DNA reads TGTGCCAGCAGCTTGGCCAGGACAGCCCTACATGACTTC.

The rearrangement joins TRBV10-2 to TRBJ2-2; D remains unclear. Per germline, CDR1 WSHSY and CDR2 SAAADI. The V end lost 7 bases, the J end lost 2 bases, and 11 bases lay between the germline ends. The CDR3 contains 14 residues. The CDR3 DNA follows: TGCGCCAGCATAGGCGGATCTAACACCGGGGAGCTGTTTTTT. This codes for CASIGGSNTGELFF.

This clone has a handful of counts. This rearrangement joins TRBV2 to TRBJ1-1; the D is unclear. The V gene lost 6 bases and the J gene lost 0 bases, with 11 bases spanning the gap. The CDR3 length is 14 residues. The germline gives CDR1 SNHLY, CDR2 FYNNEI. The CDR3 here is CASRETVMNTEAFF. The DNA of the CDR3 is TGTGCCAGCAGAGAAACAGTTATGAACACTGAAGCTTTCTTT. Variable domain in full (rest from reference TRBV2 and TRBJ1-1): EPEVTQTPSHQVTQMGQEVILRCVPISNHLYFYWYRQILGQKVEFLVSFYNNEISEKSEIFDDQFSVERPDGSNFTLKIRSTKLEDSAMYFCASRETVMNTEAFFGQGTRLTVV.

This chain uses TRBV7-9 with TRBJ1-3, with D perhaps TRBD1 (5 bases). This CDR3 region has 14 residues. V gave up 1 base and J gave up 6 bases, with 10 bases separating them. Germline CDR1 reads SEHNR; CDR2 reads FQNEAQ (reference sequence). The CDR3 sequence: CASSLGQGVNTIYF. CDR3 sequence (DNA): TGTGCCAGCAGCTTAGGGCAGGGTGTAAACACCATATATTTT.

The chain recombines TRBV6-5 with TRBJ1-5, with TRBD1 as a possible D gene (6 bases). Trimming removed 0 bases from V and 3 bases from J, with 9 bases in between. The CDR3 sequence is 15 residues long. Germline V CDR1 and CDR2: MNHEY, SVGAGI. The CDR3 sequence: CASSYSRTDNQPQHF. The CDR3 DNA reads TGTGCCAGCAGTTACTCACGGACAGACAATCAGCCCCAGCATTTT.

The chain uses TRBV24-1 and TRBJ2-1, with 7 bases matching TRBD1. The V gene's germline CDR1 is KGHDR and CDR2 SFDVKD. The V segment lost 3 bases and the J segment 1 base; nucleotides outside the gene matches: 14. The CDR3 contains 19 residues. For the CDR3, the DNA is TGTGCCACCAGTGATAGATCGGGCGGACAGGCTGGTTCCTACAATGAGCAGTTCTTC. Amino acid sequence: CATSDRSGGQAGSYNEQFF.

The gene calls are TRBV4-2 and TRBJ1-4; 9 nucleotides agree with TRBD1. The CDR3 is 15 amino acids. V shed 2 bases, J shed 4 bases, and the junction held 2 bases outside the gene matches. Germline CDR1 reads LGHNA; CDR2 reads YNFKEQ. The CDR3 DNA reads TGTGCCAGCAGCCAAAGACAGGGGGATAATGAAAAACTGTTTTTT. Protein sequence: CASSQRQGDNEKLFF.

The V and J genes are TRBV5-1 and TRBJ2-5, with 7 positions matching TRBD2. CDR1 SGHRS and CDR2 YFSETQ come from the germline V gene. The CDR3 contains 14 residues. With V trimmed by 2 bases and J by 1 base, 2 bases remained unmatched. CDR3 region: CASSFTSAQETQYF. The CDR3 region has the DNA TGCGCCAGCAGCTTTACTAGCGCCCAAGAGACCCAGTACTTC.

This chain uses TRBV18 with TRBJ2-2, with D possibly matching TRBD2 (6 bases). The V end lost 1 base, the J end lost 4 bases, and 16 bases lay between the germline ends. CDR3 length: 17 amino acids. CDR1 and CDR2 (germline): KGHSH, LQKENI. The chain's CDR3 is CASSPHQEGPTTGELFF. The CDR3 bases are TGTGCCAGCTCACCACACCAGGAGGGTCCCACCACCGGGGAGCTGTTTTTT. Complete variable domain (other parts from reference TRBV18 and TRBJ2-2): NAGVMQNPRHLVRRRGQEARLRCSPMKGHSHVYWYRQLPEEGLKFMVYLQKENIIDESGMPKERFSAEFPKEGPSILRIQQVVRGDSAAYFCASSPHQEGPTTGELFFGEGSRLTVL.

This clone is a singleton in its sample. The chain is built from TRBV5-1 and TRBJ2-2, with D perhaps TRBD1 (5 bases). The germline V gene has CDR1 SGHRS and CDR2 YFSETQ. This CDR3 is built from 14 residues. Trimming removed 2 bases at V and 3 bases at J, with 8 bases between. Here the CDR3 DNA reads TGCGCCAGCAGCTTTGGCAGGGACACCGGGGAGCTGTTTTTT. Its protein product is CASSFGRDTGELFF.

The CDR3 region has the DNA TGCGCCAGCCGCAGACAGGGGTCGGGGGAGACCCAGTACTTC. Translating gives CASRRQGSGETQYF. V is TRBV5-1 and J is TRBJ2-5, with 8 bases identical to TRBD1. This CDR3 is 14 amino acids long. Trimming cost V 7 bases and J 5 bases; bases outside gene matches: 10. Germline assignment: CDR1 SGHRS and CDR2 YFSETQ.

This chain uses TRBV27 with TRBJ1-5; D unclear. The CDR3 loop spans 15 amino acids. V lost 4 bases to trimming and J lost 6 bases, with 16 bases between them. The germline gives CDR1 MNHEY, CDR2 SMNVEV (reference sequence). The CDR3 DNA reads as TGTGCCAGCAGTTCCCGACCGGGAGCCAGTCAGCCCCAGCATTTT. It translates to CASSSRPGASQPQHF.

The chain carries TRBV27 and TRBJ2-7, with a tentative D call TRBD1 (6 bases). V shed 5 bases and J shed 2 bases, with 10 bases lying between them. The CDR3 is made up of 13 amino acids. CDR1 is MNHEY and CDR2 is SMNVEV in the germline V gene (reference sequence). The CDR3 is CASSIQGAYEQYF. The CDR3 region has the DNA TGTGCCAGCAGTATACAGGGAGCCTACGAGCAGTACTTC.

CDR3 protein: CASSPGQGGISPLHF. CDR3 nucleotide sequence: TGTGCCAGCAGCCCGGGACAGGGAGGGATTTCACCCCTCCACTTT. The chain recombines TRBV3-1 (or the pseudogene TRBV3-2) with TRBJ1-6; 9 bases map to TRBD1. V was pared by 4 bases and J by 9 bases, with 7 bases of the junction left unmatched. CDR3 length equals 15 residues. Germline CDR1 is LGHDT and CDR2 is YNNKEL (reference sequence).

The J gene is TRBJ1-1, the V gene TRBV9, with D perhaps TRBD1 (5 bases). CDR3 length: 15 amino acids. Per the germline V gene, CDR1 is SGDLS and CDR2 is YYNGEE. The V gene lost 2 bases and the J gene lost 4 bases, with 15 bases spanning the gap. DNA for the CDR3: TGTGCCAGCAGCGTCCTGTGGGGGGGTTCCACTGAAGCTTTCTTT. Protein: CASSVLWGGSTEAFF.

The genes are TRBV12-5 and TRBJ1-1; D gene ambiguous. The CDR3 consists of 13 residues. CDR1 is LGHNT, CDR2 FRNRAP, per germline. V was pared by 6 bases and J by 0 bases, with 8 bases between. The CDR3 coding sequence is TGTGCTAGTGGCTCGGGGATGAACACTGAAGCTTTCTTT. This translates into CASGSGMNTEAFF.

The chain joins TRBV2 to TRBJ1-1; no definite D call. This CDR3 is 12 amino acids long. The V end lost 7 bases, the J end lost 1 base, and 7 bases lay between the germline ends. Germline V lookup: CDR1 SNHLY, CDR2 FYNNEI. The CDR3 DNA reads as TGTGCCAGCAATCGACAGAACACTGAAGCTTTCTTT. Translating gives CASNRQNTEAFF.

The chain recombines TRBV27 with TRBJ1-2, with 7 bases identical to TRBD1. V lost 4 bases, J lost 6 bases, and 5 bases stayed unmatched. Germline-derived CDR1 and CDR2 are MNHEY and SMNVEV (reference sequence). The CDR3 contains 13 residues. CDR3 loop: CASSSRTGNGYTF. The DNA of the CDR3 is TGTGCCAGCAGTTCCCGGACAGGCAATGGCTACACCTTC.

The chain links TRBV4-1 to TRBJ2-1, with D possibly being TRBD1 (6 bases). This CDR3 contains 14 residues. The germline gives CDR1 MGHRA, CDR2 YSYEKL. The germline V and J ends were trimmed by 4 bases and 8 bases, with 15 bases remaining between them. CDR3 residues: CASSRRGSVHEQFF. The CDR3 nucleotides are TGCGCCAGCAGCCGCAGGGGTAGTGTTCATGAGCAGTTCTTC.

The J gene is TRBJ1-2, the V gene TRBV11-2; D call uncertain. V lost 5 bases, J lost 7 bases, and 14 bases lay in between. Germline CDR1 is SGHAT and CDR2 is FQNNGV. The CDR3 loop spans 13 amino acids. This CDR3 is CASSPKEKVGYTF. The CDR3 DNA follows: TGTGCCAGCAGCCCTAAGGAGAAGGTTGGCTACACCTTC.

CDR3 sequence reads: CASRDVGGLNQPQHF. The CDR3, as DNA: TGTGCCAGCAGAGACGTTGGAGGCCTGAATCAGCCCCAGCATTTT. The chain couples TRBV2 to TRBJ1-5, with D uncertain. The CDR3 is made up of 15 amino acids. Trimming shortened V by 6 bases and J by 4 bases, and 16 bases separated the two germline ends. Looked up from germline, CDR1 is SNHLY and CDR2 is FYNNEI.

The rearrangement joins TRBV7-2 to TRBJ2-1, with D possibly matching TRBD1 (6 bases). Trimming took 5 bases from V and 15 from J, leaving 20 bases between them. From germline, CDR1 is SGHTA and CDR2 FQGNSA. The CDR3 spans 13 residues. CDR3 nucleotide sequence: TGTGCCAGCAGCCCCGACCCGACAGGTTTGGCGTTCTTC. Translating it yields CASSPDPTGLAFF. The complete variable domain, with remaining parts taken from reference TRBV7-2 and TRBJ2-1, reads GAGVSQSPSNKVTEKGKDVELRCDPISGHTALYWYRQSLGQGLEFLIYFQGNSAPDKSGLPSDRFSAERTGGSVSTLTIQRTQQEDSAVYLCASSPDPTGLAFFGPGTRLTVL.

The gene calls are TRBV30 and TRBJ1-2, with a possible D match to TRBD1 (6 bases). The CDR3 totals 15 residues. The germline V gene encodes CDR1 GTSNPN and CDR2 SVGIG (reference sequence). Trimming took 3 bases from V and 2 from J, leaving 16 bases between them. The DNA of the CDR3 is TGTGCCTGGAGGTCTGCGGGGGGCCCGAACTATGGCTACACCTTC. Encoded protein: CAWRSAGGPNYGYTF.

The chain uses TRBV11-2 and TRBJ1-4, with TRBD1 matching 7 bases. CDR3 length: 16 amino acids. Per the germline V gene, CDR1 is SGHAT and CDR2 is FQNNGV. V was pared by 5 bases and J by 6 bases, with 12 bases of the junction left unmatched. CDR3 residues: CASSPSPDRWDEKLFF. The CDR3 bases are TGTGCCAGCAGCCCGAGCCCGGACAGGTGGGATGAAAAACTGTTTTTT.

This clone was picked up one time. V usage is TRBV7-8 and J usage is TRBJ2-7; 13 positions agree with TRBD2. Germline V gives CDR1 SGHVS, CDR2 FQNEAQ. With 1 base clipped from V and 0 bases from J, the junction kept 9 bases outside the gene matches. There are 19 residues in the CDR3. The CDR3 is CASSLELAGGLLYSYEQYF. The CDR3 bases are TGTGCCAGCAGCTTAGAACTAGCGGGGGGGCTCCTTTACTCCTACGAGCAGTACTTC.

In its sample, this clone was seen once. The gene calls are TRBV18 and TRBJ1-1, with 9 bases matching TRBD1. CDR3 length: 16 residues. Losses at the gene ends were 3 bases for V and 2 bases for J; bases not matched to a gene: 7. Germline lookup yields CDR1 KGHSH and CDR2 LQKENI. CDR3 bases: TGTGCCAGCTCACCGACAGGGGGTAAAGATAACACTGAAGCTTTCTTT. Amino acid sequence: CASSPTGGKDNTEAFF.

This CDR3 reads CASSDRSSYNSPLHF. As DNA, the CDR3 is TGTGCCAGCAGTGATAGGAGCTCCTATAATTCACCCCTCCACTTT. The V gene is TRBV25-1, the J gene TRBJ1-6; D not resolved. Trimming took off 3 bases at V and 0 bases at J, with 6 bases between the two ends. The CDR3 is made up of 15 amino acids. Germline V gene data show CDR1 as MGHDK and CDR2 as SYGVNS.

This clone occurred once. The V gene is TRBV6-1, the J gene TRBJ2-3; TRBD2 matches 12 bases. This CDR3 contains 17 residues. Germline trimming cut 0 bases from V and 5 bases from J; bases unmatched to any gene: 6. CDR1 and CDR2 (germline): MNHNS, SASEGT. CDR3 DNA sequence: TGTGCCAGCAGTGAAGCGTCGCTAGCGGGAGGGGGAGATACGCAGTATTTT. Its translation: CASSEASLAGGGDTQYF.